These T cell receptor beta chains were read from a single sample in a study of cytomegalovirus exposure and HLA in healthy donors. Here immunoSEQ multiplex PCR was the method, and the copy in TCRdb shows in-frame clones only, minus some. Found here are some 130,000 clones, approximately 91% of them singletons; the top ten hold about 1.4%. The sample was PBMCs. The receptor source for this set is a man aged 25-45 years in good health and CMV-seronegative. The CDR3 runs from the conserved cysteine through the conserved F or W. Each record gives: CDR3 protein, CDR3 DNA, clone size, V gene, J gene, D gene. D genes are given only for firm matches. Some rows mark clone size as missing; the rest say once, few, many or name a class of expanded clone.

cdr3_aa: CASSRDSVYEQYF
cdr3_nt: TGTGCCAGCAGCCGGGACAGTGTTTACGAGCAGTACTTC
clone_size: few
v_call: TRBV9
j_call: TRBJ2-7
d_call: TRBD1

cdr3_aa: CASRSEFQETQYF
cdr3_nt: TGTGCCAGCAGGTCGGAGTTTCAAGAGACCCAGTACTTC
clone_size: -
v_call: TRBV7-3
j_call: TRBJ2-5
d_call: -

cdr3_aa: CAWSVSGGKQYF
cdr3_nt: TGTGCCTGGAGTGTATCGGGAGGGAAGCAGTACTTC
clone_size: -
v_call: TRBV30
j_call: TRBJ2-7
d_call: TRBD2

cdr3_aa: CASSTGIGNQPQHF
cdr3_nt: TGTGCCAGTAGTACAGGGATTGGCAATCAGCCCCAGCATTTT
clone_size: -
v_call: TRBV19
j_call: TRBJ1-5
d_call: -

cdr3_aa: CAIRGTSGSNEQFF
cdr3_nt: TGTGCCATCAGGGGGACTAGCGGGAGTAATGAGCAGTTCTTC
clone_size: once
v_call: TRBV10-3
j_call: TRBJ2-1
d_call: TRBD2

cdr3_aa: CASSSRQVMNTEAFF
cdr3_nt: TGTGCCAGCAGTTCTCGACAGGTCATGAACACTGAAGCTTTCTTT
clone_size: -
v_call: TRBV27
j_call: TRBJ1-1
d_call: -

cdr3_aa: CASSPIRDTEAFF
cdr3_nt: TGTGCCAGCTCACCTATCAGGGACACTGAAGCTTTCTTT
clone_size: few
v_call: TRBV18
j_call: TRBJ1-1
d_call: -

cdr3_aa: CASSLDRAYEQYF
cdr3_nt: TGCGCCAGCAGCTTGGACAGGGCCTACGAGCAGTACTTC
clone_size: -
v_call: TRBV5-1
j_call: TRBJ2-7
d_call: -

cdr3_aa: CASRGLRGRAGTDTQYF
cdr3_nt: TGTGCCAGCAGGGGGCTTAGGGGGAGGGCCGGCACAGATACGCAGTATTTT
clone_size: -
v_call: TRBV2
j_call: TRBJ2-3
d_call: -

cdr3_aa: CASSPDRGLGYTF
cdr3_nt: TGTGCCAGCAGCCCGGACAGGGGGCTCGGCTACACCTTC
clone_size: once
v_call: TRBV5-6
j_call: TRBJ1-2
d_call: TRBD1

cdr3_aa: CASSDPTQGSYEQYF
cdr3_nt: TGTGCCAGCAGTGACCCAACACAGGGGAGCTACGAGCAGTACTTC
clone_size: few
v_call: TRBV25-1
j_call: TRBJ2-7
d_call: TRBD1

cdr3_aa: CASSLDGGSFAYEQYF
cdr3_nt: TGCGCCAGCAGCTTGGACGGCGGGAGTTTCGCCTACGAGCAGTACTTC
clone_size: -
v_call: TRBV5-1
j_call: TRBJ2-7
d_call: TRBD2

cdr3_aa: CASSIGGGPDQPQHF
cdr3_nt: TGTGCCAGTAGTATTGGAGGGGGCCCTGATCAGCCCCAGCATTTT
clone_size: once
v_call: TRBV19
j_call: TRBJ1-5
d_call: TRBD1

cdr3_aa: CASRTQGLDYGYTF
cdr3_nt: TGTGCCAGTAGAACCCAGGGGTTGGACTATGGCTACACCTTC
clone_size: -
v_call: TRBV19
j_call: TRBJ1-2
d_call: -

cdr3_aa: CAWKRGGYLGETQYF
cdr3_nt: TGTGCCTGGAAACGAGGAGGATACCTCGGAGAGACCCAGTACTTC
clone_size: once
v_call: TRBV30
j_call: TRBJ2-5
d_call: -

cdr3_aa: CAERDQPQHF
cdr3_nt: TGTGCTGAACGCGATCAGCCCCAGCATTTT
clone_size: -
v_call: TRBV12-2
j_call: TRBJ1-5
d_call: -

cdr3_aa: CASSLYYRGPNQPQHF
cdr3_nt: TGTGCCAGCAGCCTATACTACAGGGGCCCCAATCAGCCCCAGCATTTT
clone_size: -
v_call: TRBV5-6
j_call: TRBJ1-5
d_call: TRBD1

cdr3_aa: CASSEKGSPFEKLFF
cdr3_nt: TGTGCCAGCAGTGAGAAAGGGAGCCCATTTGAAAAACTGTTTTTT
clone_size: -
v_call: TRBV25-1
j_call: TRBJ1-4
d_call: -

cdr3_aa: CASSPQTGDGNTIYF
cdr3_nt: TGTGCCAGCTCCCCACAGACAGGGGATGGAAACACCATATATTTT
clone_size: -
v_call: TRBV18
j_call: TRBJ1-3
d_call: TRBD1

cdr3_aa: CASKEGAQETQYF
cdr3_nt: TGCGCCAGCAAGGAGGGTGCCCAAGAGACCCAGTACTTC
clone_size: once
v_call: TRBV5-1
j_call: TRBJ2-5
d_call: -

cdr3_aa: CASSPMVTGYEQYF
cdr3_nt: TGTGCCAGCAGCCCGATGGTTACGGGCTACGAGCAGTACTTC
clone_size: -
v_call: TRBV5-6
j_call: TRBJ2-7
d_call: -